Listed below are T cell receptor beta chains from one sample, sequenced in a study of post-analysis software for immune sequencing data. TCRdb re-derived calls from the PCR reads in MiXCR, one entry per CDR3 protein. There are 430,000 or so distinct CDR3 sequences in the sample; approximately 39% occur only once, and 6.5% to 8% lies in the top ten. The sample was blood. Every receptor here comes from a girl aged 2 to 10 with multiple sclerosis. Both conserved end residues are part of each CDR3. The order of the fields is CDR3 DNA, CDR3 protein, D gene, V gene, J gene, clone size. The D gene is left open where the match is weak. Some rows mark clone size as missing; the rest say once, few, many or name a class of expanded clone.

TGCAGTGCCCACTCGGGACTCCGCTCCTACGAGCAGTACTTC,CSAHSGLRSYEQYF,.,TRBV20-1,TRBJ2-7,.
TGTGCCAGCAGCTCTCGGGACGGACGATCTAACTATGGCTACACCTTC,CASSSRDGRSNYGYTF,.,TRBV28,TRBJ1-2,.
TGCAGCGTCGTAAACAGGAGAGGCACCTACGAGCAGTACTTC,CSVVNRRGTYEQYF,.,TRBV29-1,TRBJ2-7,.
TGTGCCCCGTGGAAAGGGCCCTCCTACGAGCAGTACTTC,CAPWKGPSYEQYF,.,TRBV10-3,TRBJ2-7,.
TGTGCCAGCAGAGAGCGGAGCTCCTACGAGCAGTACTTC,CASRERSSYEQYF,.,TRBV6-6,TRBJ2-7,few
TGTGCCAGCTGCCCGTCTCAGGGGGCAGCTAATGAAAAACTGTTTTTT,CASCPSQGAANEKLFF,TRBD1,TRBV3-1,TRBJ1-4,few
TGTGCCAGCAGCGTAGAGTCGTCTAGCGGGGGGGCCTTGAATACGCAGTATTTT,CASSVESSSGGALNTQYF,TRBD2,TRBV9,TRBJ2-3,.
TGTGCCACGGCGGGGCCGAGCTCCTACGAGCAGTACTTC,CATAGPSSYEQYF,.,TRBV28,TRBJ2-7,.
TGTGCCAGCAGCATCGGAGCTCTGGATGAGCAGTTCTTC,CASSIGALDEQFF,.,TRBV11-1,TRBJ2-1,.
TGTGCCATCAGTAACAGGGGTTCAGGAGTGAACACTGAAGCTTTCTTT,CAISNRGSGVNTEAFF,TRBD1,TRBV10-3,TRBJ1-1,once
TGTGCCAGCAGTCTCGACGGGGATAGGAAAGAGCAGTACTTC,CASSLDGDRKEQYF,.,TRBV28,TRBJ2-5,few
TGCGCCGGCAGCCAAGCGGGGCTACTGGGACAGTACTTC,CAGSQAGLLGQYF,TRBD2,TRBV4-1,TRBJ2-4,.
TGTGCCAGCAATAGGCAGAGGGGTACGCAGTATTTT,CASNRQRGTQYF,.,TRBV6-5,TRBJ2-3,.
TGTGCCAGCAGTTCAGGACAGGGGGCCTACAATGAGCAGTTCTTC,CASSSGQGAYNEQFF,TRBD1,TRBV6-5,TRBJ2-1,.
TGTGCCAGCAGCCAAGCTGTGGGGGCCTACGAGCAGTACTTC,CASSQAVGAYEQYF,.,TRBV3-1,TRBJ2-7,few
TGTGCCAGCAGCCCTTGGGGACCTACCGGCTCCTACAATGAGCAGTTCTTC,CASSPWGPTGSYNEQFF,.,TRBV7-9,TRBJ2-1,few
TGTGCCAGCAGCCCAGGGTGGCCCATCCTTTTAAGCAATTCACCCCTCCACTTT,CASSPGWPILLSNSPLHF,.,TRBV28,TRBJ1-6,.
TGCAGCGTTGATCCCCACCGGGACTCCTCCCGCTACAATGAGCAGTTCTTC,CSVDPHRDSSRYNEQFF,.,TRBV29-1,TRBJ2-1,.
TGCGCCGGCAGCTTGGTCCCTACGGGGGGTGGCTACGAGCAGTACTTC,CAGSLVPTGGGYEQYF,TRBD2,TRBV5-1,TRBJ2-7,.
TGTGCCAGCAGCTACGGACCGGCCTACGAGCAGTACTTC,CASSYGPAYEQYF,.,TRBV7-3,TRBJ2-7,.